This TCR beta chain was retrieved from a study of shared clonotypes between healthy human individuals. About the research overall: CD4 naive cells filled three plates per donor, CD4 memory three, CD8 naive two and CD8 memory one.

General study findings and limits: The study sampled only blood, and tissue repertoires likely differ.

Both subsets, CD45RA+ naive and CD45RA-negative memory, were split from the CD4+ cells. Researchers ran the assay at a deep level. TCRdb's copy holds only in-frame clones and misses some; the assay was immunoSEQ multiplex PCR. Of about 2,500,000 clones in the sample, approximately 90% were seen once. In regard to this clone: Its antigen remains unidentified.

Trimming pared 0 bases from V and 2 bases from J, leaving 11 bases between. The CDR3 consists of 15 residues. Germline CDR1 is MNHNY and CDR2 is SVGAGI (reference sequence). The chain combines TRBV6-6 with TRBJ2-7; D uncertain. The origin of this receptor is a man between 18 and 29 years old in good health. The source material was naive CD4+ T cells sorted from blood. Subset indicated: CD45RA+ positively selected. The CDR3, as DNA: TGTGCCAGCAGTTACTCCCCGACGGATACCTACGAGCAGTACTTC. This gives the protein CASSYSPTDTYEQYF.